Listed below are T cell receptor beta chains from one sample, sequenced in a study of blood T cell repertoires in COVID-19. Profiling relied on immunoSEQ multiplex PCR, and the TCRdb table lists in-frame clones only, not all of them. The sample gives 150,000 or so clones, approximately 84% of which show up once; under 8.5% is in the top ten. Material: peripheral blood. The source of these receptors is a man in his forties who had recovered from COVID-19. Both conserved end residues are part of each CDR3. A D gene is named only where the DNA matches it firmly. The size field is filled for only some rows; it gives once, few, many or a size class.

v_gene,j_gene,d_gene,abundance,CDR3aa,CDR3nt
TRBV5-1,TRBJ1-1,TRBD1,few,CASSSTGANTEAFF,TGCGCCAGCAGCTCTACAGGGGCTAACACTGAAGCTTTCTTT
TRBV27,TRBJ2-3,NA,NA,CASSFPSGLGSTDTQYF,TGTGCCAGCAGTTTCCCCTCGGGACTGGGTAGCACAGATACGCAGTATTTT
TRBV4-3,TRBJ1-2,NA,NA,CASSQDWSTGGYTF,TGCGCCAGCAGCCAAGATTGGAGTACGGGAGGCTACACCTTC
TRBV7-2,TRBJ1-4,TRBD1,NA,CASSLGTPGQGGKLFF,TGTGCCAGCAGCTTAGGAACCCCTGGACAGGGCGGAAAACTGTTTTTT
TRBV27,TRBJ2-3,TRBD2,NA,CASSLLAVNTDTQYF,TGTGCCAGCAGTTTACTAGCGGTGAACACAGATACGCAGTATTTT
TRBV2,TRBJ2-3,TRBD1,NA,CASSGTGSSTDTQYF,TGTGCCAGCAGTGGGACAGGGTCCAGCACAGATACGCAGTATTTT
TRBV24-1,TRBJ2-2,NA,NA,CATSDLKGTNTGELFF,TGTGCCACCAGTGATTTAAAGGGGACGAACACCGGGGAGCTGTTTTTT
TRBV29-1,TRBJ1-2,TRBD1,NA,CSVRRGDRAGYTF,TGCAGCGTCCGTAGGGGGGACAGGGCCGGCTACACCTTC
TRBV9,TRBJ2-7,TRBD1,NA,CASSVETGGPYEQYF,TGTGCCAGCAGCGTAGAGACAGGGGGCCCCTACGAGCAGTACTTC
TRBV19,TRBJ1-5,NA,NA,CASSIDQANRVFFQPQHF,TGTGCCAGTAGTATAGATCAGGCTAACAGGGTTTTTTTTCAGCCCCAGCATTTT
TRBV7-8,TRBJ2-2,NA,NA,CASSLGGTGELFF,TGTGCCAGCAGCTTAGGCGGCACCGGGGAGCTGTTTTTT